This T cell receptor beta chain was captured by sequencing in a study of sequential checkpoint blockade in melanoma (dated by TCRdb to between 2018 and 2020). In the study overall: In a 1:1 randomization, patients received either first-line nivolumab then ipilimumab (arm A) or ipilimumab then nivolumab (arm B). Both trial sequences were followed by maintenance nivolumab.

As to this clone: Its target antigen remains unknown. Base qualities are not provided; no much larger clone lies one nucleotide away.

The immunoSEQ Assay was used to immunosequence TCRbeta CDR3 regions from genomic DNA. Before high-throughput sequencing, genomic DNA was amplified using bias-controlled multiplex PCR. Concerning the study's data processing: To quantify the absolute abundance of each unique TCRbeta CDR3 region, the sequences were collapsed and filtered. Clonality was defined as 1 minus Pielou's evenness and was calculated using productive rearrangements only. A previously published method was used to identify clones whose frequencies were significantly greater in on-treatment samples than in baseline samples. TCRdb retrieved this table from immuneACCESS and kept in-frame rearrangements only. Not all clones are present; in checked studies, unresolved V genes account for under half, and no reason is known for the remainder. V and J calls and clone size are given by that table; D and trimming were obtained from the DNA. Here the sample has tens of thousands of clones; approximately 88% occur a single time. Approximately 15% of the sample goes to the ten largest clones.

Results and caveats for the whole study, not just this receptor: Validation of the response-prediction model combining TCR metrics and mutation burden is needed in larger, independent patient cohorts.

The germline V gene supplies CDR1 MDHEN and CDR2 SYDVKM. The CDR3 covers 14 residues, taking in both the cysteine and the valine. Only the CDR3 region is kept as DNA, spanning 42 bases read in frame from base 1. Trimming costs V 3 bases and J 3 bases, and their ends lie 12 bases apart. The treatment or condition label of this sample denotes: randomized to nivolumab then ipilimumab (arm A) or the reverse (arm B). Prior DNA-damaging chemotherapy had not been received by any trial patient. Live CD3+CD8+ cells negative for CD19 and CD56 were sorted from thawed PBMCs on a FACS Aria II flow cytometer. The samples were obtained from melanoma patients enrolled in CheckMate 064, an open-label, randomized phase II trial testing sequential checkpoint blockade. Peripheral blood mononuclear cells were collected by leukapheresis, purified using Ficoll-Paque, and frozen in human serum containing approximately 9.1% DMSO. Purity of sorted blood CD3+CD8+ cells was verified at >95% immediately after sorting, followed by DNA extraction.

The sequencing here drew on CD8+ T cells sorted from blood (inferred from file names), taken from a patient given nivolumab and ipilimumab in sequence. The sequence was collected from a human donor with melanoma. The chain couples TRBV28 to TRBJ2-7; TRBD1 could be the D gene, as 5 bases match. The DNA sequence is TGTGCCAGCAGTTTCCCCGGACAAGTCTACGAGCAGTACGTC. This gives the protein CASSFPGQVYEQYV.